The text below deals with one T cell receptor (beta chain). The antigen remains unidentified. These data originate in a study of post-analysis software for immune sequencing data. Looking at the study overall: Disease trajectories encompassed relapsing-remitting, secondary progressive and progressive-relapsing multiple sclerosis. Study results and caveats: Relative to controls, patients with multiple sclerosis showed significantly lower normalized Chao1 diversity. Patients used four to six TRBV segments, including TRBV5-6, TRBV5-1 and TRBV20-1, more often than controls.

TCR beta libraries were prepared from cDNA with unique molecular identifiers. T cells numbering roughly 0.9 to 10 million yielded cDNA molecules that totaled roughly 500,000. TCRdb re-analysed the PCR reads in MiXCR, keeping a single row per CDR3 protein. The sample records hundreds of thousands of distinct CDR3 sequences, roughly 36% being singletons. The CDR3 extends over 14 amino acids. With 5 bases clipped from V and 10 bases from J, the junction kept 13 bases outside the gene matches. The germline CDR1 and CDR2 sequences are SEHNR and FQNEAQ (reference sequence). The clonotype originates from a girl aged 10 to 17 with multiple sclerosis. The sequencing sample was made of blood. The chain joins TRBV7-9 to TRBJ1-1; TRBD1 aligns across 7 bases. The CDR3 loop reads CASSPQGVRLGAFF. CDR3 DNA: TGTGCCAGCAGCCCCCAGGGGGTTCGGTTGGGAGCTTTCTTT.